The 10 T cell receptor beta chains reported below all come from one sample, sequenced in a study of beta chain features in type 1 diabetes (dated by TCRdb to 2016 to 2019). Library generation was performed with the immunoSEQ multiplex PCR assay. The entire amount of isolated RNA was reverse transcribed using the High Capacity cDNA Reverse Transcription Kit, so the sequenced TCRB transcripts were expressed ones. The immuneACCESS repertoire file appears here via TCRdb, limited to in-frame rearrangements. These files lack a portion of the clones; in checked studies, under half of the deficit traces to unresolved V genes, and the cause of the others is not known. The sample table records roughly 170,000 clones; about an eighth of these occur just once. Roughly 0.6% of the sample goes to the ten largest clones. The specimen was central memory CD4+ T cells from blood. These receptors were collected from a woman aged 18-29 years in good health.

The table lists this clone with a few counts. The CDR3 spells CAWKGLGQGKAFF. The CDR3 DNA reads as TGTGCCTGGAAAGGTTTGGGACAGGGTAAAGCTTTCTTT. This chain uses TRBV30 with TRBJ1-1; 9 positions agree with TRBD1. Germline loops: CDR1 GTSNPN, CDR2 SVGIG (reference sequence). J lost 9 bases, V lost 4 bases, and 9 bases had no gene match. This CDR3 region has 13 residues.

There are a few counts of this clone. This CDR3 is CASSPADRLSGNTIYF. The CDR3 coding sequence is TGTGCCAGCAGCCCAGCGGACAGGCTCTCTGGAAACACCATATATTTT. The chain combines TRBV9 with TRBJ1-3; 7 nucleotides line up with TRBD1. J lost 0 bases, V lost 4 bases, and 7 bases had no gene match. Germline-derived CDR1 and CDR2 are SGDLS and YYNGEE. This CDR3 spans 16 amino acids. The full variable domain, its missing parts supplied by reference TRBV9 and TRBJ1-3, is DSGVTQTPKHLITATGQRVTLRCSPRSGDLSVYWYQQSLDQGLQFLIQYYNGEERAKGNILERFSAQQFPDLHSELNLSSLELGDSALYFCASSPADRLSGNTIYFGEGSWLTVV.

There are a few counts of this clone. The rearrangement links TRBV5-6 to TRBJ2-3; maybe TRBD1 (6 bases). Trimming pared 0 bases from V and 2 bases from J, leaving 10 bases between. The germline V gene encodes CDR1 SGHDT and CDR2 YYEEEE. This CDR3 comprises 15 residues. The CDR3 spells CASSLEGVFTDTQYF. The CDR3 DNA reads as TGTGCCAGCAGCTTGGAGGGGGTGTTCACAGATACGCAGTATTTT.

The V and J genes are TRBV11-3 and TRBJ1-2; 8 nucleotides line up with TRBD1. This CDR3 contains 14 residues. V gave up 3 bases and J gave up 8 bases; unmatched junction bases: 8. Germline loops: CDR1 SGHNT, CDR2 YENEEA. The chain's CDR3 is CASSLDQGAGGYTF. The CDR3 nucleotides read TGTGCCAGCAGCTTGGACCAGGGGGCCGGGGGCTACACCTTC.

This clone showed up just a few times. The genes are TRBV28 and TRBJ1-1; possibly TRBD1 for D (5 bases). Looked up from germline, CDR1 is MDHEN and CDR2 is SYDVKM. Deletions cut 6 bases from V and 11 bases from J, with 13 bases between. This CDR3 contains 11 residues. CDR3 loop: CASSLTRGAFF. CDR3 in DNA: TGTGCCAGCAGCCTGACTCGGGGGGCTTTCTTT.

This clone turned up a few times. This chain connects TRBV6-1 to TRBJ2-3, with D possibly being TRBD1 (6 bases). CDR1 MNHNS and CDR2 SASEGT come from the germline V gene. The CDR3 runs 14 residues. V shed 10 bases and J shed 2 bases, with 16 bases lying between them. CDR3: CATPRGTYTDTQYF. The CDR3 DNA reads TGTGCCACCCCAAGGGGGACCTACACAGATACGCAGTATTTT.

This clone was picked up a small number of times. This sequence joins TRBV30 and TRBJ2-1, with unresolved D. In germline, CDR1 is GTSNPN, CDR2 SVGIG (reference sequence). The CDR3 consists of 10 residues. V lost 2 bases to trimming and J lost 8 bases, with 4 bases between them. The CDR3 DNA sequence: TGTGCCTGGAGTCTCCATGAGCAGTTCTTC. Its translation is CAWSLHEQFF.

Worth noting for this clone: Additional DNA sequences in this sample encode the identical CDR3. The V gene is TRBV7-3, the J gene TRBJ2-7, with 14 bases matching TRBD2. There are 17 residues in the CDR3. In germline, CDR1 is SGHTA, CDR2 FQGTGA. The V and J ends lost 0 bases and 4 bases, in that order; junction bases with no gene match: 5. The CDR3 loop reads CASSLTGTSGSSYEQYF. Written as DNA, the CDR3 is TGTGCCAGCAGCTTAACCGGGACTAGCGGGAGTTCTTACGAGCAGTACTTC.

Note on this clone: The sample holds other DNA sequences that translate to the same CDR3. The chain uses TRBV30 and TRBJ1-5, with D hard to call. V lost 0 bases to trimming and J lost 4 bases, with 10 bases between them. The CDR3 length is 14 residues. Germline CDR1 is GTSNPN and CDR2 is SVGIG (reference sequence). The CDR3 loop reads CAWSVLGGNQPQHF. In nucleotides, the CDR3 is TGTGCCTGGAGTGTGTTGGGCGGGAATCAGCCCCAGCATTTT.

There are a few counts of this clone. The genes are TRBV5-6 and TRBJ2-7; D call uncertain. In germline, CDR1 is SGHDT, CDR2 YYEEEE. The CDR3 covers 11 residues. V dropped 1 base and J dropped 5 bases, with 4 bases sitting between them. Here the CDR3 DNA reads TGTGCCAGCAGCTTGACACACGAGCAGTACTTC. The encoded protein is CASSLTHEQYF.